These T cell receptor beta chains were read from a single sample in a study of metastatic and nonmetastatic thyroid tumors. MiXCR was used by TCRdb to re-call the PCR reads. The profile shows more than 40,000 clones, 20% to 25% of them singletons. Sequencing was performed on tumor tissue. The receptor source for this set is a female donor with papillary thyroid cancer or a benign thyroid nodule (not recorded which). Some clones in this sample may be carry-over from other donors' samples. Both conserved end residues are part of each CDR3. D genes are given only for firm matches. Only part of the rows carry a size: once, few, many, or a class if the clone is expanded.

clone_size j_call cdr3_length d_call v_call cdr3_aa cdr3_nt
NA TRBJ2-3 16 TRBD2 TRBV30 CAWSSQRTSWADTQYF TGTGCCTGGAGTTCCCAGAGGACTAGCTGGGCGGATACGCAGTATTTT
many TRBJ2-1 17 TRBD1 TRBV14 CASSYSDRAGSYNEQFF TGTGCCAGCAGCTATTCGGACAGGGCCGGCTCCTACAATGAGCAGTTCTTC
many TRBJ1-1 16 NA TRBV9 CASSVEWSVAVGEAFF TGTGCCAGCAGCGTAGAATGGTCTGTCGCCGTGGGAGAAGCTTTCTTT
many TRBJ2-3 14 NA TRBV7-9 CASTPTTSTDTQYF TGTGCCAGCACCCCGACAACTAGCACAGATACGCAGTATTTT
many TRBJ2-5 16 NA TRBV7-2 CASSPHGGMVQETQYF TGTGCCAGCAGCCCCCATGGAGGGATGGTCCAAGAGACCCAGTACTTC
few TRBJ2-1 16 NA TRBV15 CATSRDAGGSANEQFF TGTGCCACCAGCAGAGACGCGGGTGGTTCGGCGAATGAGCAGTTCTTC
NA TRBJ2-3 14 NA TRBV11-3 CASSPRGTTDTQYF TGTGCCAGCAGCCCGCGAGGGACGACAGATACGCAGTATTTT
few TRBJ2-2 16 TRBD2 TRBV24-1 CATSLWTSGNTGELFF TGTGCCACCAGTTTGTGGACTAGCGGGAACACCGGGGAGCTGTTTTTT
few TRBJ1-6 16 TRBD1 TRBV28 CASSLWGQGSNSPLHF TGTGCCAGCAGTTTGTGGGGACAGGGGTCAAATTCACCCCTCCACTTT
few TRBJ2-3 18 TRBD2 TRBV20-1 CSARGEVVAGGGTDTQYF TGCAGTGCTCGGGGTGAAGTCGTAGCGGGAGGGGGCACAGATACGCAGTATTTT
NA TRBJ2-7 13 NA TRBV27 CASSLGSMGEQYF TGTGCCAGCAGTCTCGGGAGCATGGGGGAGCAGTACTTC
NA TRBJ1-5 18 NA TRBV4-3 CASSQDPISGVSDQPQHF TGCGCCAGCAGCCAAGATCCTATTTCAGGGGTGAGTGATCAGCCCCAGCATTTT
NA TRBJ2-7 12 NA TRBV20-1 CSAPDNTDEQYF TGCAGTGCCCCGGACAATACCGACGAGCAGTACTTC
NA TRBJ2-3 15 NA TRBV20-1 CSAKGLSLATDTQYF TGCAGTGCGAAGGGACTTTCCCTTGCCACAGATACGCAGTATTTT
many TRBJ2-1 16 TRBD1 TRBV7-9 CASSSRTGMTYNEQFF TGTGCCAGCAGCTCTCGGACAGGGATGACCTACAATGAGCAGTTCTTC
medium-sized TRBJ2-7 15 NA TRBV2 CASSGPLQGTYEQYF TGTGCCAGCAGTGGGCCCCTACAGGGAACCTACGAGCAGTACTTC
few TRBJ2-2 14 TRBD1 TRBV27 CASRLQGDTGELFF TGTGCCAGCAGGCTACAGGGGGACACCGGGGAGCTGTTTTTT
many TRBJ1-4 19 TRBD1 TRBV5-1 CASSWGTGALPYDNEKLFF TGCGCCAGCAGCTGGGGGACAGGGGCCCTACCTTACGATAATGAAAAACTGTTTTTT
NA TRBJ1-5 16 NA TRBV18 CASRERALSPNQPQHF TGTGCCAGCCGGGAGAGGGCCCTATCCCCCAATCAGCCCCAGCATTTT
many TRBJ2-1 22 TRBD2 TRBV20-1 CSARRLAYWGSPSRLAGTEQFF TGCAGTGCTAGACGTTTGGCCTATTGGGGGTCGCCCAGTAGACTAGCGGGAACTGAGCAGTTCTTC
NA TRBJ1-4 16 NA TRBV5-1 CASSLAPGRPNEKLFF TGCGCCAGCAGCTTGGCCCCGGGGAGGCCTAATGAAAAACTGTTTTTT
NA TRBJ2-7 15 TRBD1 TRBV18 CASSPPRGQGYEQYF TGTGCCAGCTCACCACCGCGGGGACAGGGATACGAGCAGTACTTC
few TRBJ2-7 16 NA TRBV6-1 CASSERLAGQGYEQYF TGTGCCAGCAGTGAGCGGCTAGCGGGACAGGGGTACGAGCAGTACTTC
medium-sized TRBJ1-5 15 NA TRBV2 CASSDRVGSNQPQHF TGTGCCAGCAGTGACAGGGTGGGTAGCAATCAGCCCCAGCATTTT
few TRBJ2-7 12 NA TRBV29-1 CSVRGRGYEQYF TGCAGCGTTAGGGGCCGGGGGTACGAGCAGTACTTC
NA TRBJ2-1 14 TRBD2 TRBV11-3 CASSQGLGEGEQFF TGTGCCAGCAGCCAGGGACTAGGTGAAGGTGAGCAGTTCTTC
once TRBJ1-1 15 NA TRBV5-1 CASTMTASENTEAFF TGCGCCAGCACCATGACAGCTAGCGAGAACACTGAAGCTTTCTTT
few TRBJ1-1 15 NA TRBV15 CATSREYMGRNEAFF TGTGCCACCAGCAGGGAGTACATGGGGAGGAACGAAGCTTTCTTT
NA TRBJ1-4 15 NA TRBV27 CASSSPPSGNEKLFF TGTGCCAGCAGTTCCCCCCCGTCGGGGAATGAAAAACTGTTTTTT
NA TRBJ2-7 15 NA TRBV7-6 CASSLVTSGWGEQYF TGTGCCAGCAGCTTAGTTACCTCCGGATGGGGCGAGCAGTACTTC
NA TRBJ2-7 16 TRBD1 TRBV10-3 CAISGRIGTEAYEQYF TGTGCCATCAGTGGGCGTATCGGGACAGAGGCCTACGAGCAGTACTTC
many TRBJ1-4 16 NA TRBV5-1 CASSLEGYPTNEKLFF TGCGCCAGCAGCTTGGAAGGGTACCCCACTAATGAAAAACTGTTTTTT
once TRBJ2-2 16 NA TRBV11-2 CASSPFRGIDTGEMFF TGTGCCAGCAGCCCCTTTAGAGGGATCGACACCGGGGAGATGTTCTTT
NA TRBJ2-1 14 NA TRBV20-1 CSARTPPHSEEQFF TGCAGTGCTAGGACCCCACCCCACTCCGAGGAGCAGTTCTTC
many TRBJ2-3 16 TRBD2 TRBV6-4 CASSDRAGGNTDTQYF TGTGCCAGCAGTGACCGAGCGGGAGGGAACACAGATACGCAGTATTTT
medium-sized TRBJ1-2 14 NA TRBV2 CASSFRGLDYGYTF TGTGCCAGCAGCTTCAGGGGTCTTGACTATGGCTACACCTTC
once TRBJ2-2 14 NA TRBV20-1 CSASPIRTPGELFF TGCAGTGCTAGTCCGATAAGAACCCCCGGGGAGCTGTTTTTT
few TRBJ2-3 14 NA TRBV6-1 CASSRYGSTDTQYF TGTGCCAGCAGCCGGTACGGTAGCACAGATACGCAGTATTTT
few TRBJ1-1 14 NA TRBV12-3/TRBV12-4 CASRLTVANTEAFF TGTGCCAGCAGACTGACAGTCGCGAACACTGAAGCTTTCTTT
NA TRBJ2-7 14 TRBD2 TRBV20-1 CSARYPSGSYEQYF TGCAGTGCTAGATACCCTAGCGGGAGCTACGAGCAGTACTTC
many TRBJ2-1 15 NA TRBV20-1 CSARAPALDYNEQFF TGCAGTGCTAGAGCCCCAGCGCTCGATTACAATGAGCAGTTCTTC
few TRBJ2-1 12 NA TRBV6-2/TRBV6-3 CASGGFGNEQFF TGTGCCAGCGGGGGTTTTGGGAATGAGCAGTTCTTC
NA TRBJ2-7 12 NA TRBV10-3 CATGTVVYEQYF TGTGCCACCGGAACCGTCGTGTACGAGCAGTACTTC
NA TRBJ2-7 13 NA TRBV24-1 CATSDHAFYEQYF TGTGCCACCAGTGATCACGCCTTCTACGAGCAGTACTTC
many TRBJ2-5 16 NA TRBV11-2 CASSLDPAGFQETQYF TGTGCCAGCAGCTTAGATCCGGCAGGGTTCCAAGAGACCCAGTACTTC
few TRBJ1-6 15 NA TRBV5-1 CASSVSVSMNSPLHF TGCGCCAGCAGCGTTAGTGTATCGATGAATTCACCCCTCCACTTT
many TRBJ2-7 14 TRBD2 TRBV5-4 CASSLVGGSSEQYF TGTGCCAGCAGCTTGGTCGGGGGGTCGAGCGAGCAGTACTTC
many TRBJ1-3 14 NA TRBV4-3 CASSLGGSGNTIYF TGCGCCAGCAGCCTAGGGGGTTCTGGAAACACCATATATTTT
NA TRBJ1-4 16 NA TRBV11-2 CASSRGRRTAVEKLFF TGTGCCAGCAGCCGAGGGAGGCGAACAGCGGTCGAAAAACTGTTTTTT
many TRBJ2-1 15 NA TRBV5-1 CASSPRRISYNEQFF TGCGCCAGCAGCCCCCGGAGGATCTCCTACAATGAGCAGTTCTTC
few TRBJ2-7 18 TRBD2 TRBV28 CASSFAGLAGDLSYEQYF TGTGCCAGCAGTTTCGCGGGACTAGCGGGAGATCTGTCCTACGAGCAGTACTTC
many TRBJ2-5 16 TRBD2 TRBV4-2 CASSQGSGGAGETQYF TGTGCCAGCAGCCAAGGTAGCGGGGGGGCAGGCGAGACCCAGTACTTC
many TRBJ1-2 12 NA TRBV20-1 CSASSGDYGYTF TGCAGTGCTAGTTCAGGGGACTATGGCTACACCTTC
many TRBJ2-3 14 TRBD1 TRBV24-1 CATATGAYGDTQYF TGTGCCACCGCAACAGGGGCCTACGGAGATACGCAGTATTTT
NA TRBJ2-5 19 TRBD2 TRBV27 CASRKSSGRGVRGQETQYF TGTGCCAGCAGGAAATCTAGCGGGAGGGGAGTAAGGGGACAAGAGACCCAGTACTTC
NA TRBJ1-5 17 TRBD1 TRBV12-3/TRBV12-4 CASSPLGQGALNEPQHF TGTGCCAGCAGTCCTCTTGGACAGGGGGCTCTGAACGAGCCCCAGCATTTT
NA TRBJ1-5 14 NA TRBV28 CASSLQTGSQPQHF TGTGCCAGCAGTTTACAGACAGGTTCTCAGCCCCAGCATTTT
many TRBJ1-2 15 NA TRBV6-2/TRBV6-3 CASSYSTPLWDGYTF TGTGCCAGCAGTTACTCCACCCCTCTTTGGGACGGCTACACCTTC
NA TRBJ1-5 14 TRBD1 TRBV5-1 CASIFGTGPQPQHF TGCGCCAGCATCTTTGGGACAGGCCCCCAGCCCCAGCATTTT